The source of this TCR beta chain is a study of blood T cell repertoires in COVID-19. Across the whole study: The United States, Italy and Spain supplied acute and convalescent COVID-19 samples. Sources were T cells, B-cell-depleted T cells, or PBMCs; the material itself was cDNA or gDNA.

Per the authors' pipeline: Estimation of nucleated cell counts relied on the amplification of reference gene primers. TCRdb's copy holds only in-frame clones and misses some; the assay was immunoSEQ multiplex PCR. The V and J calls and clone size were taken over from that table, and D and trimming were inferred from the DNA. Here the sample spans more than 200,000 clones, 80% to 85% being singletons. The V gene's germline CDR1 is SGHDT and CDR2 YYEEEE. V lost 3 bases and J 2 bases, leaving 21 bases between the germline ends. The CDR3 loop spans 17 amino acids. The rearrangement uses TRBV5-6 and TRBJ2-7; D might be TRBD1 (6 bases). This receptor was obtained from a man aged 35 to 55 with acute or convalescent COVID-19. The source material was peripheral blood. The CDR3 here is CASSSRTWGPDPYEQYF. The CDR3 DNA is TGTGCCAGCAGCTCGAGGACGTGGGGGCCAGATCCCTACGAGCAGTACTTC.